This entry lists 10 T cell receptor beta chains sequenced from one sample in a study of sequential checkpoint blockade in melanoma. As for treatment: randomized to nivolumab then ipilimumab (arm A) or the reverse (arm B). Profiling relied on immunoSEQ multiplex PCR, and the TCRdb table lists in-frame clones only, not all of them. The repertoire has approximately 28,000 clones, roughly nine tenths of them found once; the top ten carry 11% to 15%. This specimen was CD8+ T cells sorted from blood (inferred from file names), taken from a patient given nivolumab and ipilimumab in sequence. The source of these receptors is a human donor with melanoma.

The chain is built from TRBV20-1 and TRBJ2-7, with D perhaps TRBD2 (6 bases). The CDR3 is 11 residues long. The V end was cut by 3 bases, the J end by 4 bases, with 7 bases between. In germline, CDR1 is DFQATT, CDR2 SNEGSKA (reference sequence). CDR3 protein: CSARTRYEQYF. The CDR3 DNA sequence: TGCAGTGCTAGGACTAGATACGAGCAGTACTTC.

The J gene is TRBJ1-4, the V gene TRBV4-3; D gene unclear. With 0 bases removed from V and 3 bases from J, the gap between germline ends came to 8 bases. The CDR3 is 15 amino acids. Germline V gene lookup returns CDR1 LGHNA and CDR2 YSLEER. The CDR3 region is CASSQDVQSNEKLFF. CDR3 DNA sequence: TGCGCCAGCAGCCAAGATGTACAGTCTAATGAAAAACTGTTTTTT.

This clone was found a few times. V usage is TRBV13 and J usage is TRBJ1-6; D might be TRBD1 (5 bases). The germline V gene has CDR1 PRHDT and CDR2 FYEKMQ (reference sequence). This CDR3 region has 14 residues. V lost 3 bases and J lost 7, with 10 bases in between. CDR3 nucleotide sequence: TGTGCCAGCAGCTTGGGGGGACGGAATTCACCCCTCCACTTT. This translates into CASSLGGRNSPLHF.

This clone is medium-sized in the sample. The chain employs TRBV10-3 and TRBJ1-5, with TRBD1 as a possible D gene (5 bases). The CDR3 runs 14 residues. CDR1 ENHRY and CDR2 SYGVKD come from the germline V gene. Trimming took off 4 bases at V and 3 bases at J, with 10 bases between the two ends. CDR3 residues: CAISATALNQPQHF. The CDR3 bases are TGTGCCATCAGTGCGACAGCCCTCAATCAGCCCCAGCATTTT.

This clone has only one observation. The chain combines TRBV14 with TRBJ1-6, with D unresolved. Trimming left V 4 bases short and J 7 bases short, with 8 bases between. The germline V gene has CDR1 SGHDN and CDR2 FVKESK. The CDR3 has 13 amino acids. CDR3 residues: CASSPPANSPLHF. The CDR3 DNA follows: TGTGCCAGCAGCCCACCAGCGAATTCACCCCTCCACTTT.

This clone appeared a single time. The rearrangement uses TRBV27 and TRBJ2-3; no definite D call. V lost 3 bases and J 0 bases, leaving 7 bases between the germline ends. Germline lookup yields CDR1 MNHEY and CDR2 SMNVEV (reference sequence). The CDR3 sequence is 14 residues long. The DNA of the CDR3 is TGTGCCAGCAGTTTCCCCTATAGCACAGATACGCAGTATTTT. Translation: CASSFPYSTDTQYF.

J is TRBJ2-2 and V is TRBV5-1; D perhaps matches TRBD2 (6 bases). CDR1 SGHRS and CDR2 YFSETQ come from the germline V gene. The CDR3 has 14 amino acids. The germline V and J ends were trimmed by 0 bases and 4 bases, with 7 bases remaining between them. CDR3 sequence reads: CASSLGGGTGELFF. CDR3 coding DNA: TGCGCCAGCAGCTTGGGGGGAGGCACCGGGGAGCTGTTTTTT. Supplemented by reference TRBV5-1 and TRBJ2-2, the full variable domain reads KAGVTQTPRYLIKTRGQQVTLSCSPISGHRSVSWYQQTPGQGLQFLFEYFSETQRNKGNFPGRFSGRQFSNSRSEMNVSTLELGDSALYLCASSLGGGTGELFFGEGSRLTVL.

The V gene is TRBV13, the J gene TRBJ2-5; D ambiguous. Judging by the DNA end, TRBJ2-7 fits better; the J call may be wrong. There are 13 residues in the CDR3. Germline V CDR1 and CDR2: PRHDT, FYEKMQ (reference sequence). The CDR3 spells CASSSYMGYEQYF. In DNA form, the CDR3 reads TGTGCCAGCAGCTCGTACATGGGCTACGAGCAGTACTTC.

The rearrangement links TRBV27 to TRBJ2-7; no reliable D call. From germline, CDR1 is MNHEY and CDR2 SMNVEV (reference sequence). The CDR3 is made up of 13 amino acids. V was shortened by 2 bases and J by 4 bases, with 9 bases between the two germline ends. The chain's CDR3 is CASSLGSEYEQYF. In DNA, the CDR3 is TGTGCCAGCAGTTTAGGGTCGGAGTACGAGCAGTACTTC.

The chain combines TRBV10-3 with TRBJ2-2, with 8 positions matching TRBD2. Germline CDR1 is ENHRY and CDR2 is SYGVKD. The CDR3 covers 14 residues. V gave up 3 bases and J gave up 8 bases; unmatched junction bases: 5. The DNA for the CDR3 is TGTGCCATCAGTGAAGCTAGCGGGCTTGGGGAGCTGTTTTTT. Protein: CAISEASGLGELFF.